This TCR beta chain is from a study of cytomegalovirus exposure and HLA in healthy donors. The PCR ran on 60 Vbeta and 13 Jbeta primers. Some clones are missing from TCRdb's copy, which holds only in-frame ones; the method was immunoSEQ multiplex PCR. The table lists 65,000 to 85,000 clones, 78% of them singletons. Findings and caveats of the study: An apparent linkage of common viral pathogens to several of the most significant clusters emerged in a later analysis. In a later analysis, TCR beta V- and J-gene trimming was associated with a missense DCLRE1C variant. The authors confirmed in vitro that a few CMV-associated chains were specific for CMV antigens. Later analysis found that TCR beta chains associated with HLA were more clonally expanded than other, equally common chains.

V was clipped by 6 bases and J by 0 bases; unmatched bases: 7. Per germline, CDR1 SNHLY and CDR2 FYNNEI. There are 15 residues in the CDR3. With regard to this clone: The antigen remains undetermined. Other DNA sequences in this specimen translate into the identical CDR3.

The clonotype comes from a middle-aged woman in good health and CMV-seropositive. Material: PBMCs. The gene calls are TRBV2 and TRBJ2-5; 7 bases align to TRBD2. This CDR3 is CASRLAGDYQETQYF. The CDR3 DNA follows: TGTGCCAGCAGACTGGCGGGGGACTACCAAGAGACCCAGTACTTC.